Below are 13 T cell receptor beta chains sequenced from a single sample in a study of T cell responses to AZD1222 COVID-19 vaccine. The repertoire was sequenced with immunoSEQ multiplex PCR; TCRdb's copy has only in-frame clones and lacks some. The sample lists around 140,000 clones, approximately 92% occurring once. Here the sequenced sample was peripheral blood, taken on day 0 of AZD1222 vaccination. The receptors were sampled from an adult in good health.

This chain links TRBV5-4 with TRBJ2-3; 7 bases line up with TRBD2. The CDR3 totals 17 residues. After removal of 3 bases from V and 5 bases from J, the junction contained 15 bases not matched to a gene. Germline V gene data show CDR1 as SGHNT and CDR2 as YYREEE (reference sequence). CDR3 nucleotide sequence: TGTGCCAGCAGCTACCCTACCGGGGAGGGCCCCGAAGATACGCAGTATTTT. This encodes CASSYPTGEGPEDTQYF. Using reference TRBV5-4 and TRBJ2-3 for the parts outside the CDR3, the full variable domain is ETGVTQSPTHLIKTRGQQVTLRCSSQSGHNTVSWYQQALGQGPQFIFQYYREEENGRGNFPPRFSGLQFPNYSSELNVNALELDDSALYLCASSYPTGEGPEDTQYFGPGTRLTVL.

This chain connects TRBV10-2 to TRBJ2-1; 10 bases map to TRBD1. The CDR3 is 14 amino acids. The germline CDR1 and CDR2 sequences are WSHSY and SAAADI. V lost 9 bases and J lost 6; bases outside the gene matches: 8. CDR3 amino acids: CASWDRGWSNEQFF. The CDR3 coding sequence is TGCGCCAGTTGGGACAGGGGTTGGTCCAATGAGCAGTTCTTC.

The rearrangement uses TRBV27 and TRBJ1-2; TRBD1 aligns across 10 bases. CDR3 length equals 15 residues. The V gene end was trimmed by 3 bases and the J gene end by 7 bases; junction bases not matched to a gene: 8. The germline CDR1 and CDR2 sequences are MNHEY and SMNVEV (reference sequence). This CDR3 is CASSFRDRGLAGYTF. The CDR3 nucleotides are TGTGCCAGCAGTTTCCGGGACAGGGGTTTGGCTGGCTACACCTTC.

This sequence joins TRBV4-1 and TRBJ1-4; TRBD1 agrees at 9 bases. Per germline, CDR1 MGHRA and CDR2 YSYEKL. The junction had 4 bases not matched to a gene; V was cut back by 1 base and J by 13 bases. This CDR3 has 13 amino acids. The CDR3 is CASSQVGTGRLFF. DNA of the CDR3: TGCGCCAGCAGCCAAGTTGGGACAGGGCGACTGTTTTTT.

The gene calls are TRBV4-1 and TRBJ1-1, with a tentative D call TRBD1 (5 bases). Germline V gene data show CDR1 as MGHRA and CDR2 as YSYEKL. The CDR3 contains 17 residues. V lost 1 base and J 6 bases, leaving 21 bases between the germline ends. The CDR3 loop is CASSQGGGRGRGPEAFF. CDR3 in DNA: TGCGCCAGCAGCCAAGGGGGCGGGAGGGGAAGAGGTCCTGAAGCTTTCTTT.

Only one count was recorded for this clone. This rearrangement joins TRBV29-1 to TRBJ1-1, with D unclear. V lost 5 bases, J lost 0 bases, and 10 bases lay in between. The CDR3 sequence is 13 residues long. CDR1 is SQVTM and CDR2 is ANQGSEA in the germline V gene. The CDR3 DNA sequence: TGCAGCGTTAATAGGATCGTGAACACTGAAGCTTTCTTT. Its protein is CSVNRIVNTEAFF.

In this sample, this clone turned up once. The J gene is TRBJ2-1, the V gene TRBV28, with 11 bases lining up with TRBD1. The CDR3 contains 16 residues. CDR1 is MDHEN and CDR2 is SYDVKM in the germline V gene. J lost 9 bases, V lost 2 bases, and 9 bases had no gene match. CDR3 nucleotide sequence: TGTGCCAGCAGTTTAGGAGGGACAGGGGGTACTGGTGAGCAGTTCTTC. Amino acids: CASSLGGTGGTGEQFF.

The chain joins TRBV2 to TRBJ1-6, with D uncertain. Germline loops: CDR1 SNHLY, CDR2 FYNNEI. CDR3 length equals 13 residues. Trimming took off 7 bases at V and 1 base at J, with 5 bases between the two ends. The CDR3, as DNA: TGTGCCAGCAAGCAGTCCTATAATTCACCCCTCCACTTT. It is translated as CASKQSYNSPLHF.

This chain connects TRBV11-2 to TRBJ1-3, with D possibly matching TRBD1 (6 bases). The V and J ends lost 5 bases and 3 bases respectively, with 14 bases between them. CDR1 is SGHAT, CDR2 FQNNGV, per germline. The CDR3 runs to 15 residues. The CDR3 DNA reads TGTGCCAGCAGCCCGGGGGGCGGATATGGAAACACCATATATTTT. Residues: CASSPGGGYGNTIYF.

The rearrangement uses TRBV11-3 and TRBJ2-1; perhaps TRBD2 as D (5 bases). V lost 3 bases and J lost 5, with 17 bases in between. Germline CDR1 and CDR2: SGHNT and YENEEA. This CDR3 comprises 16 residues. The CDR3 DNA is TGTGCCAGCAGCTTTGCAGCGGACGCGGGCAACAATGAGCAGTTCTTC. Translating it yields CASSFAADAGNNEQFF.

The gene calls are TRBV19 and TRBJ2-7; perhaps TRBD1 as D (5 bases). Germline CDR1 LNHDA, CDR2 SQIVND (reference sequence). This CDR3 contains 14 residues. The V and J ends lost 4 bases and 2 bases respectively, with 12 bases between them. CDR3 sequence: CASSTQGGPYEQYF. The CDR3 coding sequence is TGTGCCAGTAGTACCCAGGGCGGACCCTACGAGCAGTACTTC.

This rearrangement joins TRBV2 to TRBJ2-7; 7 nucleotides agree with TRBD1. V dropped 6 bases and J dropped 9; count of bases not matched to a gene: 14. Per germline, CDR1 SNHLY and CDR2 FYNNEI. The CDR3 contains 14 residues. The CDR3 DNA reads as TGTGCCAGCAGCCTCCGGGACAGCCGGCTGGGGCAGTACTTC. It encodes CASSLRDSRLGQYF. Supplemented by reference TRBV2 and TRBJ2-7, the full variable domain reads EPEVTQTPSHQVTQMGQEVILRCVPISNHLYFYWYRQILGQKVEFLVSFYNNEISEKSEIFDDQFSVERPDGSNFTLKIRSTKLEDSAMYFCASSLRDSRLGQYFGPGTRLTVT.

CDR3 nucleotide sequence: TGTGCCAGCAGCGTAGCTACTCACTCTTCTAATGAAAAACTGTTTTTT. This translates into CASSVATHSSNEKLFF. This sequence joins TRBV9 and TRBJ1-4; no clear D. CDR3 size: 16 residues. Germline CDR1 is SGDLS and CDR2 is YYNGEE. Trimming removed 0 bases at V and 3 bases at J, with 12 bases between.